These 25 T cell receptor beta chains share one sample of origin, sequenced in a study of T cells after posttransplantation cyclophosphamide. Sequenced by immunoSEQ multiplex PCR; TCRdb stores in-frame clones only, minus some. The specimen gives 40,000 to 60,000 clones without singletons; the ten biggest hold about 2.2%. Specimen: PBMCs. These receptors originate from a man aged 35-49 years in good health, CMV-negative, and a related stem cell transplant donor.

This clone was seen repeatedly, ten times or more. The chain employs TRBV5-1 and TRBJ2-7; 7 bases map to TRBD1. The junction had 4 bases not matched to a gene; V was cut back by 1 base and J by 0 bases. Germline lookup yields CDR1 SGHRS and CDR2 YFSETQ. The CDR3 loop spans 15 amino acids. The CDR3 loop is CASSLMTGRSYEQYF. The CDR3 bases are TGCGCCAGCAGCTTGATGACAGGGCGCTCCTACGAGCAGTACTTC.

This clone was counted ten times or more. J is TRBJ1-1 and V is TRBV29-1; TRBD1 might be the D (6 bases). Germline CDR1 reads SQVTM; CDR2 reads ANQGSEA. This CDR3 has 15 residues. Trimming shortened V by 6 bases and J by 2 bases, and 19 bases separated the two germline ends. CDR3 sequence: CSVWGQPEKNTEAFF. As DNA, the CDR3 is TGCAGCGTGTGGGGGCAGCCAGAGAAAAACACTGAAGCTTTCTTT.

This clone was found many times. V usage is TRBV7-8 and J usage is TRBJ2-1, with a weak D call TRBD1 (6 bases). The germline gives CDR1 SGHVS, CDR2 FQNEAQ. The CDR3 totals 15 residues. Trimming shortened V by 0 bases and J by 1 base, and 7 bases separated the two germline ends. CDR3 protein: CASSLARGSYNEQFF. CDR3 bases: TGTGCCAGCAGCTTAGCCAGGGGTTCCTACAATGAGCAGTTCTTC.

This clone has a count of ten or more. CDR3 sequence (DNA): TGTGCCAGTAGCCGACAGGGGCGAAATGAAGCTTTCTTT. Translated: CASSRQGRNEAFF. V usage is TRBV19 and J usage is TRBJ1-1, with 8 bases matching TRBD1. The CDR3 runs to 13 residues. The germline gives CDR1 LNHDA, CDR2 SQIVND (reference sequence). Unmatched junction bases numbered 7, after V lost 6 bases and J lost 7 bases.

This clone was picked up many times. In DNA, the CDR3 is TGTGCCAGTAGCCGGACAGTGATGAGCTCCTACAATGAGCAGTTCTTC. This codes for CASSRTVMSSYNEQFF. The gene calls are TRBV19 and TRBJ2-1, with a weak D call TRBD1 (6 bases). The CDR3 is made up of 16 amino acids. Trimming shortened V by 6 bases and J by 0 bases, and 15 bases separated the two germline ends. CDR1 is LNHDA, CDR2 SQIVND, per germline (reference sequence).

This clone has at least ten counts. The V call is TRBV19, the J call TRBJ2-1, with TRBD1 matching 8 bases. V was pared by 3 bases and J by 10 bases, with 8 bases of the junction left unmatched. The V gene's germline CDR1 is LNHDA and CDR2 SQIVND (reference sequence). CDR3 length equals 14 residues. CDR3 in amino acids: CASSMGQGAWEQFF. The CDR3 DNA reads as TGTGCCAGTAGTATGGGGCAGGGGGCCTGGGAGCAGTTCTTC.

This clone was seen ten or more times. CDR3 loop: CASSLSGEQYF. CDR3 bases: TGTGCCAGCAGCTTGTCGGGCGAGCAGTACTTC. The chain employs TRBV7-9 and TRBJ2-7, with D hard to call. In germline, CDR1 is SEHNR, CDR2 FQNEAQ (reference sequence). V lost 3 bases and J lost 6, with 6 bases in between. This CDR3 region has 11 residues. The full variable domain, rest sourced from reference TRBV7-9 and TRBJ2-7, is DTGVSQNPRHKITKRGQNVTFRCDPISEHNRLYWYRQTLGQGPEFLTYFQNEAQLEKSRLLSDRFSAERPKGSFSTLEIQRTEQGDSAMYLCASSLSGEQYFGPGTRLTVT.

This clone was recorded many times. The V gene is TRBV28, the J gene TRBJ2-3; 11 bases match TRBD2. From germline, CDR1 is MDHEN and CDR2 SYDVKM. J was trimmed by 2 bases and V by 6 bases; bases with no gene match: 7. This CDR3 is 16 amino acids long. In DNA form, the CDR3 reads TGTGCCAGCAGCCCCGGACTAGCGGGTAACACAGATACGCAGTATTTT. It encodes CASSPGLAGNTDTQYF. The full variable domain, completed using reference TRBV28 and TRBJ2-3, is DVKVTQSSRYLVKRTGEKVFLECVQDMDHENMFWYRQDPGLGLRLIYFSYDVKMKEKGDIPEGYSVSREKKERFSLILESASTNQTSMYLCASSPGLAGNTDTQYFGPGTRLTVL.

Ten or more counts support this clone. The CDR3 protein is CASSLLDREKLFF. DNA of the CDR3: TGTGCCAGCAGCCTCCTCGACAGGGAAAAACTGTTTTTT. The rearrangement links TRBV14 to TRBJ1-4; maybe TRBD1 (6 bases). The CDR3 loop spans 13 amino acids. Germline-derived CDR1 and CDR2 are SGHDN and FVKESK. Trimming pared 4 bases from V and 8 bases from J, leaving 11 bases between.

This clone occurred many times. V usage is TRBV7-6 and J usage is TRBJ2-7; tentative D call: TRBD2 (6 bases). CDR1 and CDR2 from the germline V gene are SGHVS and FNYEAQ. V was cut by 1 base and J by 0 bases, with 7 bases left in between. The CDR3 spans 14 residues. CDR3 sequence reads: CASSLGEDSYEQYF. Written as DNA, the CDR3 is TGTGCCAGCAGCTTAGGGGAGGACTCCTACGAGCAGTACTTC.

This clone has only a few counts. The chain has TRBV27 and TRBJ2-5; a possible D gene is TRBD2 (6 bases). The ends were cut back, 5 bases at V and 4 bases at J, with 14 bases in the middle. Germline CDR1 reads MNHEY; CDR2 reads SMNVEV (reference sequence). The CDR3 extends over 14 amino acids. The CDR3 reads CASSALAPGETQYF. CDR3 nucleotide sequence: TGTGCCAGCAGTGCGCTAGCGCCGGGAGAGACCCAGTACTTC.

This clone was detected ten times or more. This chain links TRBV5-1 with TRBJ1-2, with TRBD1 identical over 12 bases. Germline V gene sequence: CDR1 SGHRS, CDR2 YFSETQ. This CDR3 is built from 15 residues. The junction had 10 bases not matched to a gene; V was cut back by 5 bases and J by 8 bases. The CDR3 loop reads CASSTGTGGTDGYTF. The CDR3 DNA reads TGCGCCAGCAGTACTGGGACAGGGGGCACGGACGGCTACACCTTC. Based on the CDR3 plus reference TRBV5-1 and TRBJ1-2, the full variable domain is KAGVTQTPRYLIKTRGQQVTLSCSPISGHRSVSWYQQTPGQGLQFLFEYFSETQRNKGNFPGRFSGRQFSNSRSEMNVSTLELGDSALYLCASSTGTGGTDGYTFGSGTRLTVV.

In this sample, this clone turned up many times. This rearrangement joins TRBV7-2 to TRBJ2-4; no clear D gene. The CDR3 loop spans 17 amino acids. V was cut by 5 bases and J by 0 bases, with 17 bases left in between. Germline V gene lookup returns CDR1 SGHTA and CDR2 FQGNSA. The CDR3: CASSTTFLTLAKNIQYF. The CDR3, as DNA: TGTGCCAGCAGCACCACCTTCCTCACTTTAGCCAAAAACATTCAGTACTTC.

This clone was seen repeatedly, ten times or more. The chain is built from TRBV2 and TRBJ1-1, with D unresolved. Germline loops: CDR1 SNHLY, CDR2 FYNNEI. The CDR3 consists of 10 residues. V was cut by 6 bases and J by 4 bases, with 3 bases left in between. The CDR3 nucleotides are TGTGCCAGCAGACTCACTGAAGCTTTCTTT. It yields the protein CASRLTEAFF.

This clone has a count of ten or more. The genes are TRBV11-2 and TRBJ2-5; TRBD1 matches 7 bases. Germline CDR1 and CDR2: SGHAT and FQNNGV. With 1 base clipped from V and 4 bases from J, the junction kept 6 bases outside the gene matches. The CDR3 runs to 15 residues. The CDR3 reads CASSLAGQVGETQYF. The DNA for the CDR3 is TGTGCCAGCAGCTTAGCCGGACAGGTTGGAGAGACCCAGTACTTC.

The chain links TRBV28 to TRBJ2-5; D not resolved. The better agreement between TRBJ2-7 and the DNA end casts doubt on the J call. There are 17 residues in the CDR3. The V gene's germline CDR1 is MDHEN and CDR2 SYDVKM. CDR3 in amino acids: CASSPEGYTRGTYEQYF. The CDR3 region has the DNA TGTGCCAGCAGCCCTGAAGGATACACCCGAGGTACCTACGAGCAGTACTTC.

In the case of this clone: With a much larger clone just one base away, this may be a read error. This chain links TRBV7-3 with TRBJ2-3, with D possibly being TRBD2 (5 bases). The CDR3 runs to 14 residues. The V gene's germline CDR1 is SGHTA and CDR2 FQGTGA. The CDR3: CASSLLASTDAQYF. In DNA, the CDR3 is TGTGCCAGCAGCTTACTAGCTAGCACAGATGCGCAGTATTTT. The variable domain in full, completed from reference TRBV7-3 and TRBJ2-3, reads GAGVSQTPSNKVTEKGKYVELRCDPISGHTALYWYRQSLGQGPEFLIYFQGTGAADDSGLPNDRFFAVRPEGSVSTLKIQRTERGDSAVYLCASSLLASTDAQYFGPGTRLTVL.

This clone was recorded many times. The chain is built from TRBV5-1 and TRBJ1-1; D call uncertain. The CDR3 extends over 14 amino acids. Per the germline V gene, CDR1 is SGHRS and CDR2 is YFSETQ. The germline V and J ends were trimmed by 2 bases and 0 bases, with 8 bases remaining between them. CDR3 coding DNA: TGCGCCAGCAGCTTTCGCGATATGAACACTGAAGCTTTCTTT. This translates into CASSFRDMNTEAFF.

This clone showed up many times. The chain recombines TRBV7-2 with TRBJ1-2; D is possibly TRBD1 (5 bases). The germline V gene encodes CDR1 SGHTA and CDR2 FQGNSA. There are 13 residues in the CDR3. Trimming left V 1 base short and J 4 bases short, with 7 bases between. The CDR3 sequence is CASSLGQGYGYTF. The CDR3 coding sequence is TGTGCCAGCAGCTTAGGTCAGGGCTATGGCTACACCTTC.

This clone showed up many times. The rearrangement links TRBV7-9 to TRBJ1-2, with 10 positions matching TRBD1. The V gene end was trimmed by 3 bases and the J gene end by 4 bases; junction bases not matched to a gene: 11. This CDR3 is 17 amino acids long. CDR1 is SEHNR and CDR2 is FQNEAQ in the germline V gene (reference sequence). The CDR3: CASSLARQGARFYGYTF. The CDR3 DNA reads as TGTGCCAGCAGCTTGGCAAGACAGGGGGCGAGATTCTATGGCTACACCTTC.

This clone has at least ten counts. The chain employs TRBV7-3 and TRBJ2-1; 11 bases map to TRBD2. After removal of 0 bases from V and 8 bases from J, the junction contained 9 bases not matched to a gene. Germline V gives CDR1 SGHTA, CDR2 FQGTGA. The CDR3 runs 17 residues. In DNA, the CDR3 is TGTGCCAGCAGCTTAACTAGCGGGAGGGCCATCTTAGATGAGCAGTTCTTC. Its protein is CASSLTSGRAILDEQFF. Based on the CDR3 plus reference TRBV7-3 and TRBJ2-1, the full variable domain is GAGVSQTPSNKVTEKGKYVELRCDPISGHTALYWYRQSLGQGPEFLIYFQGTGAADDSGLPNDRFFAVRPEGSVSTLKIQRTERGDSAVYLCASSLTSGRAILDEQFFGPGTRLTVL.

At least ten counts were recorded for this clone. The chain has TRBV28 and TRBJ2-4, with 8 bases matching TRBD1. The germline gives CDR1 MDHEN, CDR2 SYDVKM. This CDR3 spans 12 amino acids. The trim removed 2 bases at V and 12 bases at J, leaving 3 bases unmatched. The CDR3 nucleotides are TGTGCCAGCAGTTTAGGGACAGGTGGTCAGTACTTC. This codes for CASSLGTGGQYF.

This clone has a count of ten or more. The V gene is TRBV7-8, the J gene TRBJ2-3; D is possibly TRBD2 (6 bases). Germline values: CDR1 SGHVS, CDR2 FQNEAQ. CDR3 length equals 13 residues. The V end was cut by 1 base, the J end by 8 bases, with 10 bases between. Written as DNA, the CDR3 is TGTGCCAGCAGCTTAGGACGGAGGGGTACGCAGTATTTT. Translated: CASSLGRRGTQYF.

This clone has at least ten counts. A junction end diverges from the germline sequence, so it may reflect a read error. The CDR3 sequence: CASNPPGGAYDEQFF. The CDR3 bases are TGTGCCAGCAACCCACCGGGAGGTGCCTACGATGAGCAGTTCTTC. The chain uses TRBV6-5 and TRBJ2-1, with TRBD2 identical over 7 bases. This CDR3 spans 15 amino acids. Germline V lookup: CDR1 MNHEY, CDR2 SVGAGI.

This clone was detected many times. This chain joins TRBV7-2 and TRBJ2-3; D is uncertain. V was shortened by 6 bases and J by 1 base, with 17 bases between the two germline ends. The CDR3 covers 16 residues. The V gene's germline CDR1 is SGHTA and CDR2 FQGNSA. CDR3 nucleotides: TGTGCCAGCAGTCTTCGTTCCAGTCGGGGCACAGATACGCAGTATTTT. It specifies CASSLRSSRGTDTQYF.